Here is one TCR beta chain with its context. Antigen unknown. Data came from immunoSEQ multiplex PCR; TCRdb stores just in-frame clones and leaves some out. Altogether 630,000 or so clones are present, roughly 98% being singletons, with the ten largest covering roughly 0.29%. The germline V and J ends were trimmed by 0 bases and 5 bases, with 12 bases remaining between them. Germline V gene lookup returns CDR1 SGHKS and CDR2 YYEKEE (reference sequence). CDR3 size: 15 residues. Naive-designated CD8 cells lacked CD45RO, were positively enriched for CCR7, and omitted terminally differentiated effector memory CD45RA+ cells. These data originate in a study of shared clonotypes between healthy human individuals. The study, taken as a whole, reports: Clonotypes which were not shared had lower generation probabilities than clonotypes that all four donors shared.

The TCR comes from a man younger than 40 in good health. This sequence joins TRBV5-5 and TRBJ2-1; D remains unclear. Sequencing input: naive CD8+ T cells sorted from blood. CDR3 region: CASSLALEWDNEQFF. The CDR3 nucleotides are TGTGCCAGCAGCTTGGCCCTAGAATGGGACAATGAGCAGTTCTTC.